This T cell receptor beta chain was identified in a study of blood T cell repertoires in COVID-19. This CDR3 has 11 residues. Germline lookup yields CDR1 DFQATT and CDR2 SNEGSKA (reference sequence). V was pared by 3 bases and J by 4 bases, with 7 bases between. The assay was immunoSEQ multiplex PCR, and TCRdb's table has in-frame clones only and misses some. The sample consists of 130,000 to 150,000 clones, approximately 73% of them appearing once. In this sample, this clone turned up once. This chain uses TRBV20-1 with TRBJ2-7, with D possibly TRBD1 on 6 matching bases. Sequenced input: peripheral blood. This TCR was recovered from a man aged 55 to 70 with acute or convalescent COVID-19. The CDR3 coding sequence is TGCAGTGCTAGCAGGGGTTACGAGCAGTACTTC. The encoded protein is CSASRGYEQYF.